The 7 T cell receptor beta chains presented below share a single source sample, sequenced in a study of T cell changes during pregnancy in multiple sclerosis. The method was immunoSEQ multiplex PCR; TCRdb's version includes in-frame clones alone and lacks a portion of them. The data hold over 55,000 clones, with 85% to 95% observed a single time. The sample here was peripheral blood, taken after pregnancy. The receptors were sampled from a female donor with multiple sclerosis, enrolled in a pregnancy study.

V usage is TRBV5-6 and J usage is TRBJ1-3; TRBD1 matches 9 bases. V lost 0 bases to trimming and J lost 0 bases; unmatched junction nucleotides: 10. Germline assignment: CDR1 SGHDT and CDR2 YYEEEE. The CDR3 totals 19 residues. CDR3 protein: CASSLEWGQGTFSGNTIYF. The CDR3 nucleotides read TGTGCCAGCAGCTTGGAATGGGGACAGGGCACCTTCTCTGGAAACACCATATATTTT. The full variable domain, in which reference TRBV5-6 and TRBJ1-3 provide the parts outside the CDR3, is DAGVTQSPTHLIKTRGQQVTLRCSPKSGHDTVSWYQQALGQGPQFIFQYYEEEERQRGNFPDRFSGHQFPNYSSELNVNALLLGDSALYLCASSLEWGQGTFSGNTIYFGEGSWLTVV.

The V and J genes are TRBV9 and TRBJ2-5; D perhaps matches TRBD2 (5 bases). This CDR3 spans 14 amino acids. Germline assignment: CDR1 SGDLS and CDR2 YYNGEE. Trimming shortened V by 3 bases and J by 0 bases, and 9 bases separated the two germline ends. CDR3 region: CASSGAAYQETQYF. CDR3 sequence (DNA): TGTGCCAGCAGCGGAGCGGCCTACCAAGAGACCCAGTACTTC.

V usage is TRBV27 and J usage is TRBJ2-5; 12 bases are a match to TRBD2. V trimming: 6 bases; J trimming: 5 bases; junction bases outside the gene matches: 10. The length of the CDR3 is 16 residues. Germline lookup yields CDR1 MNHEY and CDR2 SMNVEV (reference sequence). The CDR3 bases are TGTGCCAGCAGGCGACTAGCGGGAGTAACCCTTGAGACCCAGTACTTC. It encodes CASRRLAGVTLETQYF.

The chain combines TRBV27 with TRBJ2-7; the match to TRBD1 covers 8 bases. Germline V gives CDR1 MNHEY, CDR2 SMNVEV (reference sequence). The trim removed 8 bases at V and 5 bases at J, leaving 14 bases unmatched. The CDR3 is 15 amino acids. CDR3 residues: CASHSLQGAINEQYF. CDR3 sequence (DNA): TGTGCCAGCCATTCCCTGCAGGGGGCGATAAACGAGCAGTACTTC.

The count of this clone is one. The CDR3 here is CASSWRRTGTENTEAFF. CDR3 DNA: TGCGCCAGCAGCTGGAGACGAACCGGGACTGAGAACACTGAAGCTTTCTTT. The chain links TRBV5-1 to TRBJ1-1; the D gene is possibly TRBD1 (5 bases). The CDR3 has 17 amino acids. The germline gives CDR1 SGHRS, CDR2 YFSETQ. Trimming stripped 3 bases from V and 1 base from J, with 19 bases between.

The chain combines TRBV19 with TRBJ2-2; tentatively, D is TRBD2 (5 bases). The ends were cut back, 6 bases at V and 8 bases at J, with 19 bases in the middle. The CDR3 has 15 residues. CDR1 is LNHDA, CDR2 SQIVND, per germline (reference sequence). CDR3 loop: CASRTSGITVGELFF. The DNA for the CDR3 is TGTGCCAGTAGAACTTCGGGGATCACCGTAGGGGAGCTGTTTTTT. The variable domain in full, completed from reference TRBV19 and TRBJ2-2, reads DGGITQSPKYLFRKEGQNVTLSCEQNLNHDAMYWYRQDPGQGLRLIYYSQIVNDFQKGDIAEGYSVSREKKESFPLTVTSAQKNPTAFYLCASRTSGITVGELFFGEGSRLTVL.

V usage is TRBV5-3 and J usage is TRBJ1-2; TRBD1 is a possible D gene (6 bases). TRBV5-3 is flagged as an ORF with uncertain function. With 0 bases removed from V and 5 bases from J, the gap between germline ends came to 17 bases. CDR3 length: 16 amino acids. The CDR3 is CARSLATGRLWYGYTF. CDR3 sequence (DNA): TGTGCCAGAAGCTTGGCAACAGGGAGACTCTGGTATGGCTACACCTTC.